These T cell receptor beta chains were read from a single sample in a study of CD8 T cells in Susac syndrome. One entry per CDR3 protein results from TCRdb running MiXCR on the immunoSEQ multiplex PCR reads. In the table there are approximately 94,000 distinct CDR3 sequences, approximately 95% of which are singletons. The sample was CD8+ T cells from PBMCs. These receptors all come from a human donor with Susac syndrome. The CDR3 runs from the conserved cysteine through the conserved F or W. The D gene is left open where the match is weak. Clone size, where shown, is once, few, many, or a class for clones that have expanded.

D: TRBD1
J: TRBJ1-1
V: TRBV3-1
size: NA
length: 13
DNA: TGTGCCAGCAGCCGGACAGGGAAAGGTGAAGCTTTCTTT
CDR3: CASSRTGKGEAFF

D: NA
J: TRBJ2-5
V: TRBV5-4
size: NA
length: 12
DNA: TGTGCCAGCAGCCCCGTGGGTGAGGCCCAGTACTTC
CDR3: CASSPVGEAQYF

D: NA
J: TRBJ2-3
V: TRBV7-9
size: NA
length: 13
DNA: TGTGCCACCTGGTCGGCTCTCACAGATACGCAGTATTTT
CDR3: CATWSALTDTQYF

D: NA
J: TRBJ2-7
V: TRBV5-1
size: NA
length: 15
DNA: TGCGCCAGCAGAATGGAACCGGGAGAATTTTACGAGCAGTACTTC
CDR3: CASRMEPGEFYEQYF

D: NA
J: TRBJ2-7
V: TRBV27
size: NA
length: 14
DNA: TGTGCCAGCAGTTGGACGGCAGGGCTTGCCGAGCAGTACTTC
CDR3: CASSWTAGLAEQYF

D: NA
J: TRBJ2-5
V: TRBV6-5
size: NA
length: 16
DNA: TGTGCCAGCAATTACCCGAGGGGACCCTACCAAGAGACCCAGTACTTC
CDR3: CASNYPRGPYQETQYF

D: NA
J: TRBJ1-5
V: TRBV27
size: NA
length: 13
DNA: TGTGCCACTCGCCAGGGACCCAATCAGCCCCAGCATTTT
CDR3: CATRQGPNQPQHF

D: TRBD2
J: TRBJ2-7
V: TRBV20-1
size: NA
length: 15
DNA: TGCAGTGCTAGAGATCAAAGCGGGAGCTCCTACGAGCAGTACTTC
CDR3: CSARDQSGSSYEQYF

D: NA
J: TRBJ2-7
V: TRBV4-1
size: NA
length: 12
DNA: TGCGCCAGCAGTCCTAAAACAGACGAGCAGTACTTC
CDR3: CASSPKTDEQYF

D: NA
J: TRBJ1-5
V: TRBV2
size: NA
length: 13
DNA: TGTGCCAGCAGGAATCGGGGGGAACAGCCCCAGCATTTT
CDR3: CASRNRGEQPQHF

D: NA
J: TRBJ2-2
V: TRBV29-1
size: NA
length: 14
DNA: TGCAGCGTTGAATTGGACAGTTACACCGGGGAGCTGTTTTTT
CDR3: CSVELDSYTGELFF

D: TRBD2
J: TRBJ2-1
V: TRBV6-4
size: once
length: 15
DNA: TGTGCCAGCAGTGAAACTAGCGGCAGCTACAATGAGCAGTTCTTC
CDR3: CASSETSGSYNEQFF

D: TRBD2
J: TRBJ2-7
V: TRBV2
size: NA
length: 14
DNA: TGTGCCAGCAAGGGAGCGGGAGAGGCCTACGAGCAGTACTTC
CDR3: CASKGAGEAYEQYF

D: TRBD1
J: TRBJ2-7
V: TRBV6-1
size: NA
length: 14
DNA: TGTGCCAGCAGCCCCAAAGGACAGGGTGCCGAGCAGTACTTC
CDR3: CASSPKGQGAEQYF

D: NA
J: TRBJ1-5
V: TRBV7-9
size: NA
length: 15
DNA: TGTGCCAGCAGCTCCAAAAAACGGGTTCGACAGCCCCAGCATTTT
CDR3: CASSSKKRVRQPQHF

D: NA
J: TRBJ1-1
V: TRBV12-3/TRBV12-4
size: NA
length: 13
DNA: TGTGCCAGCTTACTACGAACAGGGCTGGGAGCTTTCTTT
CDR3: CASLLRTGLGAFF

D: NA
J: TRBJ2-7
V: TRBV29-1
size: once
length: 13
DNA: TGCAGCGTCAAAGGGGGGCACTCCTACGAGCAGTACTTC
CDR3: CSVKGGHSYEQYF

D: NA
J: TRBJ2-7
V: TRBV9
size: NA
length: 15
DNA: TGTGCCAGCAGCGAGGGGGGGGATAGAACCTACGAGCAGTACTTC
CDR3: CASSEGGDRTYEQYF

D: NA
J: TRBJ2-2
V: TRBV13
size: NA
length: 15
DNA: TGTGCCAGCAGCTTAGGACCGAGGGACACCGGGGAGCTGTTTTTT
CDR3: CASSLGPRDTGELFF

D: NA
J: TRBJ2-1
V: TRBV3-1
size: NA
length: 14
DNA: TGTGCCAGCAGCCTTCGTGCGGAGCTTGGGGAGCAGTTCTTC
CDR3: CASSLRAELGEQFF

D: NA
J: TRBJ1-2
V: TRBV13
size: NA
length: 14
DNA: TGTGCCAGCAGCTCGGGACATATACTATGGGGCTACACCTTC
CDR3: CASSSGHILWGYTF

D: NA
J: TRBJ2-3
V: TRBV13
size: NA
length: 14
DNA: TGTGCCAGCAGCTTAATACAGGGCTTGGATACGCAGTATTTT
CDR3: CASSLIQGLDTQYF

D: NA
J: TRBJ2-6
V: TRBV2
size: NA
length: 14
DNA: TGTGCCAGTCATCGGGGGTCTGGGGCCAACGTCCTGACTTTC
CDR3: CASHRGSGANVLTF

D: NA
J: TRBJ2-1
V: TRBV4-2
size: NA
length: 16
DNA: TGTGCCAGCAGGGGGGGGCTAGCGGATACCGGGCATGAGCAGTTCTTC
CDR3: CASRGGLADTGHEQFF

D: TRBD1
J: TRBJ1-6
V: TRBV20-1
size: NA
length: 13
DNA: TGCAGTGCATGGGACAGGGTGGGTTCACCCCTCCACTTT
CDR3: CSAWDRVGSPLHF

D: NA
J: TRBJ2-7
V: TRBV4-1
size: NA
length: 16
DNA: TGCGCCAGCAGCCAAGAATGGGCGGACGCCTTCTACGAGCAGTACTTC
CDR3: CASSQEWADAFYEQYF

D: TRBD1
J: TRBJ1-1
V: TRBV29-1
size: NA
length: 15
DNA: TGCAGCGTTGAAGATCTAGGGACAGAGAACACTGAAGCTTTCTTT
CDR3: CSVEDLGTENTEAFF

D: TRBD1
J: TRBJ1-4
V: TRBV9
size: NA
length: 12
DNA: TGTGCCAGCAGCGCCACCGGGACAGCAAATTTTTTT
CDR3: CASSATGTANFF

D: NA
J: TRBJ2-2
V: TRBV6-4
size: NA
length: 13
DNA: TGTGCCAGCTCGGAGGGTGGCCCCGGGGAGCTGTTTTTT
CDR3: CASSEGGPGELFF

D: NA
J: TRBJ2-1
V: TRBV9
size: NA
length: 11
DNA: TGTGCCAGCGCCCAGAACAATGAGCAGTTCTTC
CDR3: CASAQNNEQFF

D: NA
J: TRBJ2-5
V: TRBV27
size: NA
length: 15
DNA: TGTGCCAGCAGTTTATCAGGGGACCTCAGGGAGACCCAGTACTTC
CDR3: CASSLSGDLRETQYF

D: TRBD1
J: TRBJ2-5
V: TRBV7-9
size: NA
length: 11
DNA: TGTGCCAGCGACAGGGGAGAGACCCAGTACTTC
CDR3: CASDRGETQYF

D: NA
J: TRBJ2-7
V: TRBV7-2
size: few
length: 13
DNA: TGTGCCAGCAGCCCCACAGGAACCTACGAGCAGTACTTC
CDR3: CASSPTGTYEQYF

D: NA
J: TRBJ2-7
V: TRBV5-6
size: NA
length: 14
DNA: TGTGCCAGCAGCCGGCGGGCTGTGACGGGCGAGCAGTACTTC
CDR3: CASSRRAVTGEQYF